What follows are 5 T cell receptor beta chains derived from one specimen sequenced in a study of CD8+ T cells in alopecia areata. Treatment described: oral pan-JAK inhibitor, 5-10 mg twice daily. Reverse transcription of extracted RNA yielded cDNA, which provided the sequencing template. Produced via immunoSEQ multiplex PCR; TCRdb's table is partial and in-frame only. The sample includes 150,000 or so clones, around 50% of them seen just once. The sample in question was CD8+ T cells sorted from blood, obtained at week 4, from a patient treated with tofacitinib. All receptors derive from a human donor with alopecia areata.

This clone has at least ten counts. The rearrangement links TRBV2 to TRBJ2-7; either TRBD1 or TRBD2 may fit D (5 bases each). V was pared by 8 bases and J by 0 bases, with 11 bases between. The germline V gene encodes CDR1 SNHLY and CDR2 FYNNEI. The CDR3 runs 13 residues. The CDR3 bases are TGTGCCAGCTATGGTGGGGGCTCCTACGAGCAGTACTTC. It yields the protein CASYGGGSYEQYF.

This chain uses TRBV5-6 with TRBJ2-7; D is ambiguous. Trimming removed 2 bases at V and 2 bases at J, with 11 bases between. The length of the CDR3 is 14 residues. CDR1 and CDR2 from the germline V gene are SGHDT and YYEEEE. The CDR3 loop is CASSLTEGPYEQYF. CDR3 DNA: TGTGCCAGCAGCTTAACGGAAGGACCCTACGAGCAGTACTTC.

This clone turned up a few times. V is TRBV7-9 and J is TRBJ2-7; the D call may be TRBD1 or TRBD2 (6 bases each). Germline CDR1 reads SEHNR; CDR2 reads FQNEAQ (reference sequence). Trimming cost V 1 base and J 7 bases, with 14 bases left between them. There are 14 residues in the CDR3. Here the CDR3 reads CASSLVLGAGEQYF. The CDR3 coding sequence is TGTGCCAGCAGCTTAGTCCTGGGGGCGGGAGAGCAGTACTTC.

This clone was observed a few times. The V call is TRBV15, the J call TRBJ1-6; no firm D call. The CDR3 has 15 amino acids. Per germline, CDR1 LNHNV and CDR2 YYDKDF (reference sequence). The V and J ends lost 4 bases and 8 bases respectively, with 15 bases between them. The CDR3 reads CATSKDDGLDSPLHF. The CDR3 DNA follows: TGTGCCACCAGCAAGGACGATGGCCTTGATTCACCCCTCCACTTT.

This chain uses TRBV7-8 with TRBJ2-1; D not resolved. CDR3 length equals 11 residues. Germline CDR1 and CDR2: SGHVS and FQNEAQ. V was cut by 8 bases and J by 6 bases, with 8 bases left in between. Written as DNA, the CDR3 is TGTGCCAGCTCCAGAGTCAATGAGCAGTTCTTC. It translates to CASSRVNEQFF. Based on the CDR3 plus reference TRBV7-8 and TRBJ2-1, the full variable domain is GAGVSQSPRYKVAKRGQDVALRCDPISGHVSLFWYQQALGQGPEFLTYFQNEAQLDKSGLPSDRFFAERPEGSVSTLKIQRTQQEDSAVYLCASSRVNEQFFGPGTRLTVL.